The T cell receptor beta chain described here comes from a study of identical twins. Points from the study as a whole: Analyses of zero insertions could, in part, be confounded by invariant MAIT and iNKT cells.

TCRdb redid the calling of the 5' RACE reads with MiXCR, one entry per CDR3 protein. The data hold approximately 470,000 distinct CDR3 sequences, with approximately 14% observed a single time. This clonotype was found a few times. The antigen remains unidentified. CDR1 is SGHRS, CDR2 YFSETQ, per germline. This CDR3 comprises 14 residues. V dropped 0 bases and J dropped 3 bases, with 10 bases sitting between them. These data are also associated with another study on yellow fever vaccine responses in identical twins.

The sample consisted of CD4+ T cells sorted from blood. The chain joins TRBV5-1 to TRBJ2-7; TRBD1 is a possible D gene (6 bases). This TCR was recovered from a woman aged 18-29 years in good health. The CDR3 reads CASSLERTDYEQYF. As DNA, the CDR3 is TGCGCCAGCAGCTTGGAAAGGACAGACTACGAGCAGTACTTC.